These T cell receptor beta chains were read from a single sample in a study of blood T cells in healthy people across ages. TCRdb reanalysed the 5' RACE reads using MiXCR and keeps one entry per CDR3 protein. The sample gives around 710,000 distinct CDR3 sequences, around 40% of which show up once; 20% to 25% is in the top ten. The sample was blood. These receptors came from a woman in her sixties or seventies in good health. CDR3s include the opening cysteine and the closing phenylalanine or tryptophan. A D gene is named only where the DNA matches it firmly. Not all rows give a size; the values are once, few, many and, for expanded clones, a class.

D	V	J	size	CDR3	DNA
TRBD1	TRBV20-1	TRBJ2-5	-	CSAGSTGWEQETQYF	TGCAGTGCTGGTTCGACAGGGTGGGAACAAGAGACCCAGTACTTC
TRBD1	TRBV7-2	TRBJ1-5	-	CASTRDRDQPQHF	TGTGCCAGCACCCGGGACAGGGATCAGCCCCAGCATTTT
-	TRBV24-1	TRBJ2-7	-	CATSQSFFTYNEQYF	TGTGCCACCAGTCAGTCTTTTTTTACCTACAATGAGCAGTACTTC
-	TRBV6-1	TRBJ2-3	-	CASSEVGGSTQYF	TGTGCCAGCAGTGAAGTTGGTGGGAGTACGCAGTATTTT
TRBD1	TRBV7-8	TRBJ1-2	few	CASSLGQPEGGYTF	TGTGCCAGCAGCTTGGGACAGCCTGAGGGGGGCTACACCTTC
-	TRBV3-1	TRBJ2-7	-	CASSQGVGPWPYEQYF	TGTGCCAGCAGCCAAGGGGTGGGCCCCTGGCCCTACGAGCAGTACTTC
-	TRBV6-2/TRBV6-3	TRBJ2-7	many	CASSVGSSYEQYF	TGTGCCAGCAGTGTGGGGAGTTCCTACGAGCAGTACTTC
TRBD2	TRBV20-1	TRBJ2-2	-	CSAASGRETGELFF	TGCAGCGCAGCCTCCGGGAGGGAAACCGGGGAGCTGTTTTTT
-	TRBV12-3/TRBV12-4	TRBJ2-3	-	CASSFARRLDTQYF	TGTGCCAGCAGCTTCGCCAGGAGACTAGATACGCAGTATTTT
-	TRBV20-1	TRBJ2-7	few	CSAISPGRTYEQYF	TGCAGTGCTATATCCCCGGGACGGACCTACGAGCAGTACTTC
TRBD2	TRBV6-5	TRBJ2-2	few	CASRPPGLAGTGELFF	TGTGCCAGCAGGCCCCCGGGACTAGCCGGCACCGGGGAGCTGTTTTTT
-	TRBV11-2	TRBJ2-1	-	CASSLDLSQDSRVGEQFF	TGTGCCAGCAGCTTAGACCTCTCACAGGATTCAAGAGTCGGTGAGCAGTTCTTC
-	TRBV5-1	TRBJ2-1	-	CASGLAMSSYNEQFF	TGCGCCAGCGGCCTCGCTATGAGCTCCTACAATGAGCAGTTCTTC
TRBD2	TRBV18	TRBJ2-1	-	CASSPLAGGTNEQFF	TGTGCCAGCTCACCACTAGCGGGGGGAACCAATGAGCAGTTCTTC
TRBD1	TRBV14	TRBJ2-7	-	CASSQDRETGVHEQYF	TGTGCCAGCAGCCAAGATCGGGAGACAGGGGTCCACGAGCAGTACTTC
TRBD1	TRBV5-1	TRBJ2-3	-	CASSWGTQGADTQYF	TGCGCCAGCAGCTGGGGGACCCAGGGGGCAGATACGCAGTATTTT
TRBD1	TRBV11-2	TRBJ2-7	-	CASSLTPGQGFDEQYF	TGTGCCAGCAGCCTTACTCCGGGACAGGGTTTCGACGAGCAGTACTTC
TRBD2	TRBV5-1	TRBJ2-1	-	CASSPDRLAVNEQFF	TGCGCCAGCAGCCCGGACAGACTAGCGGTCAATGAGCAGTTCTTC
-	TRBV7-9	TRBJ1-1	-	CASSLKENAREAFF	TGTGCCAGCAGCCTGAAAGAGAACGCGCGTGAAGCTTTCTTT
-	TRBV7-2	TRBJ2-5	-	CASSPASVGPRGTQYF	TGTGCCAGCAGCCCAGCTTCTGTTGGGCCCCGTGGCACCCAGTACTTC
-	TRBV4-2	TRBJ1-4	few	CASSPSPTGLNEKLFF	TGTGCCAGCAGCCCCAGCCCGACAGGACTTAATGAAAAACTGTTTTTT
-	TRBV28	TRBJ2-4	-	CASSLQSYERYF	TGTGCCAGCAGTTTACAGTCCTACGAGCGGTACTTC
TRBD1	TRBV4-3	TRBJ2-5	many	CASSQETGVETQYF	TGCGCCAGCAGCCAAGAGACAGGGGTCGAGACCCAGTACTTC
TRBD1	TRBV3-1	TRBJ1-2	-	CASSPGTGYSNYGYTF	TGTGCCAGCAGCCCCGGGACAGGATACAGTAACTATGGCTACACCTTC
-	TRBV25-1	TRBJ2-3	-	CASSEGSGRTDTQYF	TGTGCCAGCAGTGAAGGTTCAGGGCGCACAGATACGCAGTATTTT
-	TRBV12-3/TRBV12-4	TRBJ1-2	few	CASSLGGGTSYGYTF	TGTGCCAGCAGTTTAGGGGGCGGGACAAGTTATGGCTACACCTTC
-	TRBV6-5	TRBJ1-1	-	CASSCMAGNEAFF	TGTGCCAGCAGTTGCATGGCAGGGAATGAAGCTTTCTTT
-	TRBV20-1	TRBJ2-1	many	CSARGQYNEQFF	TGCAGTGCTAGAGGACAGTACAATGAGCAGTTCTTC
-	TRBV12-5	TRBJ1-2	-	CASGLGAGVGYTF	TGTGCTAGTGGTTTGGGGGCAGGGGTTGGCTACACCTTC
-	TRBV20-1	TRBJ1-2	few	CSARDLSRLDYGYTF	TGCAGTGCTAGAGATCTCAGTCGACTCGACTATGGCTACACCTTC
-	TRBV29-1	TRBJ1-2	few	CSVSTRGRGAGYGYTF	TGCAGCGTTTCTACCCGCGGGCGGGGGGCCGGCTATGGCTACACCTTC
TRBD1	TRBV12-3/TRBV12-4	TRBJ2-3	-	CASSSDRGGGTDTQYF	TGTGCCAGCAGTTCCGACAGGGGAGGAGGCACAGATACGCAGTATTTT
TRBD1	TRBV4-3	TRBJ2-2	-	CASSQDWAQGAFGELFF	TGCGCCAGCAGCCAAGACTGGGCACAGGGGGCGTTCGGGGAGCTGTTTTTT
TRBD2	TRBV12-3/TRBV12-4	TRBJ2-3	-	CASSPGGLAAMGYF	TGTGCCAGCAGCCCAGGGGGACTAGCGGCCATGGGGTATTTT
-	TRBV27	TRBJ2-7	-	CASGLRQSLKAYEQYF	TGTGCCAGCGGCCTCCGGCAATCCCTAAAAGCCTACGAGCAGTACTTC